This TCR beta chain was captured by sequencing in a study of cytomegalovirus exposure and HLA in healthy donors. Study findings and constraints: Published work reported that the classifier diagnosed cytomegalovirus status with high specificity and sensitivity.

This clone was seen only once. Its specificity is unknown. The primer mix had 60 Vbeta and 13 Jbeta primers. The data were produced by immunoSEQ multiplex PCR, yet TCRdb's version contains in-frame clones alone and is incomplete. The sample has around 150,000 clones, 75% to 90% seen once. CDR1 SGHVS and CDR2 FNYEAQ come from the germline V gene. The CDR3 consists of 14 residues. V was cut by 1 base and J by 2 bases, with 6 bases left in between. The rearrangement uses TRBV7-6 and TRBJ1-5, with D possibly being TRBD1 (6 bases). The receptor was derived from a man between 18 and 29 years old in good health and CMV-seropositive. Sequencing input: PBMCs. The chain's CDR3 is CASSLGQGNQPQHF. The CDR3, as DNA: TGTGCCAGCAGCTTAGGACAGGGCAATCAGCCCCAGCATTTT.